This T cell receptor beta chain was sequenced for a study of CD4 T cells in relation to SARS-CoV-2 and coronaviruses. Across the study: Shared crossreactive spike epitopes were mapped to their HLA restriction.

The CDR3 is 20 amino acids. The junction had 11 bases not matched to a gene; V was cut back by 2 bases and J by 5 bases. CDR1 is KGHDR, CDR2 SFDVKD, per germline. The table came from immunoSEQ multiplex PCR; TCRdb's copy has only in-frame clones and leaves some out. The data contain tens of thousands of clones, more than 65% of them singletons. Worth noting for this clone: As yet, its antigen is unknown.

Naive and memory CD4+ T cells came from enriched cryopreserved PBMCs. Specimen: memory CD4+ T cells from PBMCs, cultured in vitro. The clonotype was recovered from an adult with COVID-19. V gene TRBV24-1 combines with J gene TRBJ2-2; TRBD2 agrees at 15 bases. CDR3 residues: CATSDSFPNGLAGGTGELFF. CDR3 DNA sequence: TGTGCCACCAGTGATTCTTTCCCTAACGGACTAGCGGGAGGGACCGGGGAGCTGTTTTTT.